The rows below give T cell receptor beta chains drawn from one sample of a study of blood T cells in healthy people across ages. In TCRdb, the 5' RACE reads were re-called with MiXCR into one record per CDR3 protein. The sample has some 690,000 distinct CDR3 sequences, approximately 22% seen once. Material for sequencing was blood. Source of these receptors: a man aged 65-85 years in good health. The CDR3 runs from the conserved cysteine through the conserved F or W. A D gene is named only where the DNA matches it firmly. Some rows mark clone size as missing; the rest say once, few, many or name a class of expanded clone.

V gene	D gene	clone size	J gene	CDR3 protein	CDR3 DNA
TRBV7-9	-	-	TRBJ1-4	CASSFTGQGEKLFF	TGTGCCAGCAGTTTTACAGGGCAGGGTGAAAAACTGTTTTTT
TRBV6-6	-	few	TRBJ1-4	CASSSPNRDEKLFF	TGTGCCAGCAGTTCCCCGAACAGGGACGAAAAACTGTTTTTT
TRBV5-1	-	-	TRBJ2-5	CASSFLNRQETQYF	TGCGCCAGCAGCTTTTTAAACAGGCAGGAGACCCAGTACTTC
TRBV12-3/TRBV12-4	TRBD2	-	TRBJ2-1	CASGLGTSSYNEQFF	TGTGCCAGCGGGTTGGGGACTAGCTCCTACAATGAGCAGTTCTTC
TRBV20-1	-	-	TRBJ2-3	CSARRGPSTDTQYF	TGCAGTGCTAGGAGGGGTCCTAGCACAGATACGCAGTATTTT
TRBV27	TRBD1	few	TRBJ1-2	CASSPTGGSFYGYTF	TGTGCCAGCAGTCCTACAGGGGGTTCCTTCTATGGCTACACCTTC
TRBV12-3/TRBV12-4	TRBD2	few	TRBJ2-1	CASSFGTSFYNEQFF	TGTGCCAGCAGTTTCGGGACTAGCTTCTACAATGAGCAGTTCTTC
TRBV13	TRBD2	-	TRBJ2-3	CASSLGGLSGTQYF	TGTGCCAGCAGCTTGGGGGGACTAAGTGGTACGCAGTATTTT
TRBV7-3	-	-	TRBJ2-1	CASSPPSGEQFF	TGTGCCAGCAGCCCCCCCTCCGGTGAGCAGTTCTTC
TRBV5-1	TRBD1	-	TRBJ2-3	CASSLMLDRVGDTQYF	TGCGCCAGCAGCCTGATGTTGGACAGGGTAGGAGATACGCAGTATTTT
TRBV20-1	TRBD2	-	TRBJ2-1	CSADRSGLAGVTYNEQFF	TGCAGTGCCGACAGATCGGGACTAGCGGGAGTGACATACAATGAGCAGTTCTTC
TRBV18	-	-	TRBJ2-3	CASSPLEVTDTQYF	TGTGCCAGCTCACCGCTTGAAGTTACAGATACGCAGTATTTT
TRBV6-4	-	-	TRBJ2-3	CASSLRRDLGTQYF	TGTGCCAGCAGCCTCCGACGAGACTTGGGTACGCAGTATTTT
TRBV28	TRBD1	few	TRBJ2-3	CASSLNSGTGGDTQYF	TGTGCCAGCAGTTTAAACTCCGGGACAGGGGGAGATACGCAGTATTTT
TRBV12-3/TRBV12-4	TRBD1	-	TRBJ2-2	CASGTGLVPGELFF	TGTGCCAGCGGGACAGGGTTGGTCCCCGGGGAGCTGTTTTTT
TRBV28	TRBD1	few	TRBJ2-7	CASSQSDRGYEQYF	TGTGCCAGCAGCCAGAGCGACAGGGGTTACGAGCAGTACTTC
TRBV3-1	-	few	TRBJ1-4	CASSQDITGFEKLFF	TGTGCCAGCAGCCAAGATATCACAGGCTTTGAAAAACTGTTTTTT
TRBV12-3/TRBV12-4	-	few	TRBJ2-3	CASSLQLTDTQYF	TGTGCCAGCAGTTTACAGCTCACAGATACGCAGTATTTT
TRBV7-2	TRBD1	-	TRBJ2-1	CASSLALIQGEQFF	TGTGCCAGCAGCTTAGCGCTGATACAGGGGGAGCAGTTCTTC
TRBV10-3	TRBD1	many	TRBJ2-5	CAIAGGEETQYF	TGTGCCATCGCAGGGGGAGAAGAGACCCAGTACTTC
TRBV3-1	-	-	TRBJ2-5	CASSQDVAAGWETQYF	TGTGCCAGCAGCCAAGATGTAGCGGCGGGATGGGAGACCCAGTACTTC
TRBV3-1	-	few	TRBJ1-1	CASSPRTDNTEAFF	TGTGCCAGCAGCCCCAGGACGGACAACACTGAAGCTTTCTTT
TRBV16	-	few	TRBJ2-2	CASSRIGVELFF	TGTGCCAGCAGCCGCATAGGTGTGGAGCTGTTTTTT